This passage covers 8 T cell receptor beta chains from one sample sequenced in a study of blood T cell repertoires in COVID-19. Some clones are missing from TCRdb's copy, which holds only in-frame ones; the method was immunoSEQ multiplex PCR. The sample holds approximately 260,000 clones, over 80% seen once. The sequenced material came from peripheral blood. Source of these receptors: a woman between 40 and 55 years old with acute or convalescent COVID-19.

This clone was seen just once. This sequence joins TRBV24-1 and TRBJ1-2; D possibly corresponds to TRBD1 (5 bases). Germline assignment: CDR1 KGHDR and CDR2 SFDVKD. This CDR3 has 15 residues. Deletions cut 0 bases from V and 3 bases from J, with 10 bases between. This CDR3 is CATSDLRRDHYGYTF. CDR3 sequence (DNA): TGTGCCACCAGTGATTTGCGCAGGGATCACTATGGCTACACCTTC.

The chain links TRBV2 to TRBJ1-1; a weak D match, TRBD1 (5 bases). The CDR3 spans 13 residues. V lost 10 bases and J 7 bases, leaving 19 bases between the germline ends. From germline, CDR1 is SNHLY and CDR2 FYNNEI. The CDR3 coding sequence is TGTGCCACCCAGGGACTTGGGCATGGTGAAGCTTTCTTT. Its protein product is CATQGLGHGEAFF.

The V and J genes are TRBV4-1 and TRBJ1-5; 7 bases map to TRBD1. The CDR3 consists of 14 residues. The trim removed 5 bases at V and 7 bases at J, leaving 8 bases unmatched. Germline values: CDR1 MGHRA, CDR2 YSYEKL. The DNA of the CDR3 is TGCGCCAGCAGCTATACAGGGGTGGGGCAGCCCCAGCATTTT. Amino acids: CASSYTGVGQPQHF.

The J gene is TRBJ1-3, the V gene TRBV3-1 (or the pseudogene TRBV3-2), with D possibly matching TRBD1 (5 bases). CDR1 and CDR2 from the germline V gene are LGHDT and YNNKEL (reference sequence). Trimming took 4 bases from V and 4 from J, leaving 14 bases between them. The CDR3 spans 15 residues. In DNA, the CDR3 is TGTGCCAGCAGCCCCTTCGAGCAGGGAGGAAACACCATATATTTT. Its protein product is CASSPFEQGGNTIYF.

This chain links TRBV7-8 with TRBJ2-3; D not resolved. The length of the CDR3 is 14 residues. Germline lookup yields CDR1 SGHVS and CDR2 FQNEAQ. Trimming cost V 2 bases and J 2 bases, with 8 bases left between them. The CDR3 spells CASSLYGATDTQYF. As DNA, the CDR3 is TGTGCCAGCAGCTTATACGGAGCCACAGATACGCAGTATTTT.

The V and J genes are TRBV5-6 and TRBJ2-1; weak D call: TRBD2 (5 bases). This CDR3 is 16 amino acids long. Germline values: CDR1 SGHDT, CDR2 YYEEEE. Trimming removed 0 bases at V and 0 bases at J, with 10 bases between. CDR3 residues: CASSLAGSSSYNEQFF. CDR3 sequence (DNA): TGTGCCAGCAGCTTGGCGGGGTCCAGCTCCTACAATGAGCAGTTCTTC.

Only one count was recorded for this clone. The CDR3 coding sequence is TGTGCCAGCAGCCGTAATCCGGGACAGCCCCAGCATTTT. This gives the protein CASSRNPGQPQHF. The chain joins TRBV4-2 to TRBJ1-5, with no clear D. Looked up from germline, CDR1 is LGHNA and CDR2 is YNFKEQ. V was cut by 4 bases and J by 7 bases, with 11 bases left in between. CDR3 length equals 13 residues.

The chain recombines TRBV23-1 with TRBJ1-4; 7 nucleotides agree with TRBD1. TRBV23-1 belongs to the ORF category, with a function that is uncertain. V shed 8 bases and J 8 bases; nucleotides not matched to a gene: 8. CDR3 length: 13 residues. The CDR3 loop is CASATGVEEKLFF. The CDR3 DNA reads TGCGCCAGCGCAACAGGGGTTGAGGAAAAACTGTTTTTT.